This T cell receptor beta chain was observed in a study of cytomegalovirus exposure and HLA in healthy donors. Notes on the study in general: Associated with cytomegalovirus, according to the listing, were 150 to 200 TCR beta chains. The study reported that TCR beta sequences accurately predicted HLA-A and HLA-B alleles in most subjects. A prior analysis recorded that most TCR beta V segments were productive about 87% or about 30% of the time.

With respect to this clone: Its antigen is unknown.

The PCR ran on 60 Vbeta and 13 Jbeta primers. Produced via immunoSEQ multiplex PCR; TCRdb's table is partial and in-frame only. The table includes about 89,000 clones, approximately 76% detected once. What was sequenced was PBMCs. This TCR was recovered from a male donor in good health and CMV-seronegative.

CDR3 in DNA: TGTGCCAGCAGCTCACAGGGGGGAAACTACGAGCAGTACTTC. Translation gives CASSSQGGNYEQYF. The chain couples TRBV7-2 to TRBJ2-7; TRBD1 aligns across 8 bases. The CDR3 spans 14 residues. CDR1 and CDR2 from the germline V gene are SGHTA and FQGNSA. The V gene end was trimmed by 4 bases and the J gene end by 3 bases; junction bases not matched to a gene: 5.